Shown below are 22 T cell receptor beta chains from a single sample sequenced in a study of control samples from healthy donors and cancer patients. TCRdb's copy holds only in-frame clones and misses some; the assay was immunoSEQ multiplex PCR. The table records 150,000 or so clones, roughly 92% of them present only once. What was sequenced was blood. These TCRs come from a woman aged 25-40 years in good health.

The table lists this clone with a count of one. This chain joins TRBV5-6 and TRBJ2-1; TRBD2 matches 13 bases. Trimming took 2 bases from V and 8 from J; bases not matched to a gene: 7. The CDR3 totals 16 residues. Germline V lookup: CDR1 SGHDT, CDR2 YYEEEE. As DNA, the CDR3 is TGTGCCAGCAGCTTCGGACTAGCGGGAGTTCCCCATGAGCAGTTCTTC. Protein sequence: CASSFGLAGVPHEQFF.

V usage is TRBV27 and J usage is TRBJ2-2; D possibly corresponds to TRBD1 (6 bases). V lost 7 bases and J 2 bases, leaving 14 bases between the germline ends. Germline V CDR1 and CDR2: MNHEY, SMNVEV (reference sequence). This CDR3 contains 15 residues. For the CDR3, the DNA is TGTGCCAGCACCTTGTGGGGGCCCAACACCGGGGAGCTGTTTTTT. Its translation is CASTLWGPNTGELFF.

The gene calls are TRBV3-1 (or the pseudogene TRBV3-2) and TRBJ1-1; 8 nucleotides line up with TRBD1. Germline values: CDR1 LGHDT, CDR2 YNNKEL (reference sequence). There are 14 residues in the CDR3. V shed 1 base and J 11 bases; nucleotides not matched to a gene: 9. The CDR3 reads CASSQAQTTGVAFF. CDR3 DNA sequence: TGTGCCAGCAGCCAAGCCCAAACGACAGGGGTCGCTTTCTTT.

This chain links TRBV27 with TRBJ2-7, with a tentative D call TRBD2 (6 bases). Trimming stripped 8 bases from V and 2 bases from J, with 13 bases between. In germline, CDR1 is MNHEY, CDR2 SMNVEV (reference sequence). The CDR3 is 13 residues long. Here the CDR3 reads CASGLGEAYEQYF. The CDR3 coding sequence is TGTGCCAGCGGGTTAGGGGAGGCCTACGAGCAGTACTTC.

In its sample, this clone was seen once. CDR3 residues: CATSGDRLQGAYNSPLHF. The CDR3 bases are TGTGCCACCAGCGGGGACAGGTTACAAGGGGCCTATAATTCACCCCTCCACTTT. The genes are TRBV15 and TRBJ1-6; TRBD1 aligns across 8 bases. The V gene's germline CDR1 is LNHNV and CDR2 YYDKDF (reference sequence). The J segment lost 2 bases and the V segment lost 5 bases, leaving 11 bases of the junction unmatched. The CDR3 sequence is 18 residues long. Supplemented by reference TRBV15 and TRBJ1-6, the full variable domain reads DAMVIQNPRYQVTQFGKPVTLSCSQTLNHNVMYWYQQKSSQAPKLLFHYYDKDFNNEADTPDNFQSRRPNTSFCFLDIRSPGLGDTAMYLCATSGDRLQGAYNSPLHFGNGTRLTVT.

The chain couples TRBV20-1 to TRBJ1-5; D perhaps matches TRBD1 (6 bases). The CDR3 length is 17 residues. Germline V gene data show CDR1 as DFQATT and CDR2 as SNEGSKA (reference sequence). Trimming left V 3 bases short and J 0 bases short, with 18 bases between. This chain's CDR3 is CSASFRDTSDSNQPQHF. CDR3 sequence (DNA): TGCAGTGCTAGTTTCCGGGACACCTCCGATAGCAATCAGCCCCAGCATTTT.

The J gene is TRBJ2-2, the V gene TRBV5-1, with TRBD1 identical over 10 bases. Trimming cost V 4 bases and J 3 bases; bases outside gene matches: 6. CDR1 and CDR2 (germline): SGHRS, YFSETQ. The CDR3 has 16 amino acids. CDR3 residues: CASSPGQGYDTGELFF. The CDR3 nucleotides are TGCGCCAGCAGCCCGGGACAGGGGTACGACACCGGGGAGCTGTTTTTT.

The chain uses TRBV5-8 and TRBJ2-3, with a tentative D call TRBD2 (7 bases). Germline CDR1 is SGHTS and CDR2 is YDEGEE. The CDR3 spans 16 residues. The V and J ends lost 1 base and 0 bases respectively, with 12 bases between them. CDR3 nucleotide sequence: TGTGCCAGCAGCTTGCCCCGGGGGGCTAGCACAGATACGCAGTATTTT. This gives the protein CASSLPRGASTDTQYF.

The V gene is TRBV2, the J gene TRBJ1-1; perhaps TRBD1 as D (6 bases). V shed 5 bases and J shed 4 bases, with 17 bases lying between them. CDR3 length equals 15 residues. The V gene's germline CDR1 is SNHLY and CDR2 FYNNEI. The CDR3 DNA follows: TGTGCCAGCAGTCCGCACAGGGAGAGGAGCACTGAAGCTTTCTTT. This codes for CASSPHRERSTEAFF. The full variable domain, completed using reference TRBV2 and TRBJ1-1, is EPEVTQTPSHQVTQMGQEVILRCVPISNHLYFYWYRQILGQKVEFLVSFYNNEISEKSEIFDDQFSVERPDGSNFTLKIRSTKLEDSAMYFCASSPHRERSTEAFFGQGTRLTVV.

The V and J genes are TRBV19 and TRBJ2-1; a possible D gene is TRBD2 (5 bases). CDR3 length equals 15 residues. Germline V gene sequence: CDR1 LNHDA, CDR2 SQIVND (reference sequence). The V end lost 1 base, the J end lost 0 bases, and 7 bases lay between the germline ends. The chain's CDR3 is CASSIAADSYNEQFF. CDR3 nucleotide sequence: TGTGCCAGTAGTATAGCAGCGGACTCCTACAATGAGCAGTTCTTC.

This chain connects TRBV5-1 to TRBJ1-2; possibly TRBD1 for D (5 bases). Germline V lookup: CDR1 SGHRS, CDR2 YFSETQ. The V end was cut by 0 bases, the J end by 4 bases, with 7 bases between. The CDR3 sequence is 13 residues long. The CDR3 region is CASSLGRVYGYTF. For the CDR3, the DNA is TGCGCCAGCAGCTTGGGCAGGGTCTATGGCTACACCTTC. The whole variable domain, remainder taken from reference TRBV5-1 and TRBJ1-2, is KAGVTQTPRYLIKTRGQQVTLSCSPISGHRSVSWYQQTPGQGLQFLFEYFSETQRNKGNFPGRFSGRQFSNSRSEMNVSTLELGDSALYLCASSLGRVYGYTFGSGTRLTVV.

The V call is TRBV3-1 (or the pseudogene TRBV3-2), the J call TRBJ1-1; D unclear. The germline V gene has CDR1 LGHDT and CDR2 YNNKEL (reference sequence). The CDR3 is 18 residues long. V was clipped by 4 bases and J by 1 base, with 22 bases between them. The CDR3 DNA sequence: TGTGCCAGCAGCCCCCGGAGCCCGAGAGTGCCTAGGAACACTGAAGCTTTCTTT. Protein sequence: CASSPRSPRVPRNTEAFF.

This chain joins TRBV5-4 and TRBJ2-7; D is tentatively TRBD1 or TRBD2 (5 bases each). The CDR3 consists of 14 residues. Between the trimmed V and J ends, which lost 9 bases and 0 bases, there was a span of 16 bases. Germline V gene data show CDR1 as SGHNT and CDR2 as YYREEE (reference sequence). Here the CDR3 DNA reads TGTGCCACCACCGGGACCGCGAGCTCCTACGAGCAGTACTTC. Translated: CATTGTASSYEQYF. Full variable domain (rest looked up from reference TRBV5-4 and TRBJ2-7): ETGVTQSPTHLIKTRGQQVTLRCSSQSGHNTVSWYQQALGQGPQFIFQYYREEENGRGNFPPRFSGLQFPNYSSELNVNALELDDSALYLCATTGTASSYEQYFGPGTRLTVT.

This chain links TRBV29-1 with TRBJ2-3, with D unclear. Germline CDR1 reads SQVTM; CDR2 reads ANQGSEA. The CDR3 sequence is 13 residues long. The germline V and J ends were trimmed by 4 bases and 2 bases, with 10 bases remaining between them. CDR3 bases: TGCAGCGTTGTAGCACGATTCACAGATACGCAGTATTTT. Translation: CSVVARFTDTQYF.

The gene calls are TRBV18 and TRBJ2-7; 14 bases map to TRBD2. CDR3 length equals 14 residues. CDR1 KGHSH and CDR2 LQKENI come from the germline V gene. The ends lost 8 bases at V and 4 bases at J; junction bases unmatched: 4. The CDR3 spells CASRGTSGSYEQYF. CDR3 in DNA: TGTGCCAGCCGGGGGACTAGCGGGAGTTACGAGCAGTACTTC.

The CDR3 here is CASSPGWGAGELFF. CDR3 sequence (DNA): TGTGCCAGCAGCCCCGGGTGGGGCGCCGGGGAGCTGTTTTTT. This chain connects TRBV11-3 to TRBJ2-2, with TRBD1 as a possible D gene (5 bases). The CDR3 is made up of 14 amino acids. V shed 5 bases and J shed 6 bases, with 13 bases lying between them. Germline CDR1 reads SGHNT; CDR2 reads YENEEA. Combining the CDR3 with reference TRBV11-3 and TRBJ2-2 gives the whole variable domain EAGVVQSPRYKIIEKKQPVAFWCNPISGHNTLYWYLQNLGQGPELLIRYENEEAVDDSQLPKDRFSAERLKGVDSTLKIQPAELGDSAVYLCASSPGWGAGELFFGEGSRLTVL.

The chain links TRBV6-5 to TRBJ1-3, with D perhaps matching TRBD1 (6 bases). CDR1 and CDR2 (germline): MNHEY, SVGAGI. This CDR3 region has 16 residues. The V end lost 2 bases, the J end lost 4 bases, and 15 bases lay between the germline ends. This CDR3 is CASSYGFTGTGNTIYF. Here the CDR3 DNA reads TGTGCCAGCAGTTACGGCTTTACAGGGACGGGAAACACCATATATTTT.

This chain connects TRBV28 to TRBJ1-4; TRBD1 matches 7 bases. The CDR3 consists of 13 residues. The V and J ends lost 6 bases and 8 bases, in that order; junction bases with no gene match: 6. Per germline, CDR1 MDHEN and CDR2 SYDVKM. The CDR3 nucleotides are TGTGCCAGCAGCACAGGGGTCCCCGAAAAACTGTTTTTT. This sequence encodes CASSTGVPEKLFF. The whole variable domain, filled in from reference TRBV28 and TRBJ1-4, reads DVKVTQSSRYLVKRTGEKVFLECVQDMDHENMFWYRQDPGLGLRLIYFSYDVKMKEKGDIPEGYSVSREKKERFSLILESASTNQTSMYLCASSTGVPEKLFFGSGTQLSVL.

This rearrangement joins TRBV20-1 to TRBJ2-2, with 7 bases that match TRBD2. The CDR3 contains 15 residues. Germline lookup yields CDR1 DFQATT and CDR2 SNEGSKA (reference sequence). V gave up 3 bases and J gave up 4 bases; unmatched junction bases: 8. CDR3 coding DNA: TGCAGTGCTAGTCGGACTAGTCATGTCACCGGGGAGCTGTTTTTT. Its protein product is CSASRTSHVTGELFF.

This chain connects TRBV5-1 to TRBJ1-1; 9 nucleotides align to TRBD1. CDR1 is SGHRS, CDR2 YFSETQ, per germline. V lost 4 bases to trimming and J lost 0 bases; unmatched junction nucleotides: 7. This CDR3 has 16 residues. The CDR3 sequence: CASSPGTGRLNTEAFF. CDR3 nucleotides: TGCGCCAGCAGCCCCGGGACAGGGCGTCTGAACACTGAAGCTTTCTTT.

Comment on this clone: At one end the junction does not follow the germline gene, possibly because of a read error. J is TRBJ1-5 and V is TRBV29-1; 9 bases fit TRBD1. Looked up from germline, CDR1 is SQVTM and CDR2 is ANQGSEA. This CDR3 region has 15 residues. The CDR3, as DNA: TGCAGCGTGCCTACCCGGGACAGGGAGAATCAGCCTCAGCATTTT. This encodes CSVPTRDRENQPQHF. Full variable domain (rest looked up from reference TRBV29-1 and TRBJ1-5): SAVISQKPSRDICQRGTSLTIQCQVDSQVTMMFWYRQQPGQSLTLIATANQGSEATYESGFVIDKFPISRPNLTFSTLTVSNMSPEDSSIYLCSVPTRDRENQPQHFGDGTRLSIL.

The V and J genes are TRBV12-3 or TRBV12-4 and TRBJ1-5; D is perhaps TRBD1 (5 bases). V lost 5 bases and J lost 8, with 13 bases in between. The CDR3 covers 13 residues. CDR3 residues: CASSPGTAEPQHF. The CDR3 coding sequence is TGTGCCAGCAGTCCGGGGACGGCGGAGCCCCAGCATTTT.